The 15 T cell receptor beta chains presented below share a single source sample, sequenced in a study of post-analysis software for immune sequencing data. General study findings and limits: When patients were compared with controls, about five TRBV segments were more frequent, TRBV5-6, TRBV5-1 and TRBV20-1 among them.

Their target antigens are unknown. Each TCR beta cDNA library carried unique molecular identifiers. TCRdb reprocessed the PCR reads via MiXCR and lists one record per CDR3 protein. The sample records about 260,000 distinct CDR3 sequences, about 38% being singletons. The sequenced material came from blood. The origin of the receptors is a girl aged 10 to 17 with multiple sclerosis.

V and J are TRBV4-2 and TRBJ2-1; D is perhaps TRBD1 or TRBD2 (6 bases each). Germline V gene lookup returns CDR1 LGHNA and CDR2 YNFKEQ. This CDR3 is 18 amino acids long. V was clipped by 0 bases and J by 0 bases, with 15 bases between them. CDR3 protein: CASSQEIGGLSSYNEQFF. In nucleotides, the CDR3 is TGTGCCAGCAGCCAAGAAATTGGGGGGCTAAGCTCCTACAATGAGCAGTTCTTC.

Worth noting for this clonotype: This may arise from a read error, as a much more abundant clone is one base away. This rearrangement joins TRBV4-1 to TRBJ2-7, with TRBD2 identical over 12 bases. Germline V gene sequence: CDR1 MGHRA, CDR2 YSYEKL. The CDR3 length is 18 residues. V lost 0 bases and J lost 7; bases outside the gene matches: 13. CDR3 residues: CASSQDRLAGGPEYEQYF. CDR3 nucleotide sequence: TGCGCCAGCAGCCAAGATCGCCTAGCGGGAGGGCCTGAGTATGAGCAGTACTTC.

Of note for this clonotype: Just one base apart from a much larger clone, this may be a read error. It is likely a read error, because the conserved phenylalanine at the end of the CDR3 is missing. V is TRBV28 and J is TRBJ1-5, with a weak D call TRBD1 (6 bases). The CDR3 covers 15 residues. Trimming stripped 2 bases from V and 2 bases from J, with 10 bases between. CDR1 is MDHEN and CDR2 is SYDVKM in the germline V gene. The CDR3, as DNA: TGTGCCAGCAGTTTACCGGGGGCCGGCAATCAGCCCCAGCATGTT. Translating it yields CASSLPGAGNQPQHV.

The V gene is TRBV7-3, the J gene TRBJ1-1, with no clear D. V dropped 2 bases and J dropped 3 bases, with 7 bases sitting between them. Germline CDR1 SGHTA, CDR2 FQGTGA. The CDR3 covers 13 residues. DNA of the CDR3: TGTGCCAGCAGCTTACGGGCCGACACTGAAGCTTTCTTT. Amino acid sequence: CASSLRADTEAFF.

The gene calls are TRBV5-5 and TRBJ1-2; D ambiguous. Per the germline V gene, CDR1 is SGHKS and CDR2 is YYEKEE (reference sequence). V lost 0 bases to trimming and J lost 0 bases, with 12 bases between them. The CDR3 loop spans 16 amino acids. The CDR3 here is CASSLGTTSSNYGYTF. The CDR3, as DNA: TGTGCCAGCAGCTTGGGGACCACTAGTTCTAACTATGGCTACACCTTC.

This clonotype has at least ten counts. The chain employs TRBV7-9 and TRBJ2-3; no definite D call. Deletions cut 8 bases from V and 6 bases from J, with 9 bases between. CDR3 length equals 11 residues. Germline V gene lookup returns CDR1 SEHNR and CDR2 FQNEAQ (reference sequence). The CDR3 nucleotides are TGTGCCAGCGAGACGGCGGATACGCAGTATTTT. Translation gives CASETADTQYF.

Comment on this clonotype: A much larger clone sits a single nucleotide away, making a read error possible. The V call is TRBV19, the J call TRBJ1-2; D gene uncertain. V was trimmed by 11 bases and J by 2 bases, leaving 18 bases between them. CDR1 and CDR2 from the germline V gene are LNHDA and SQIVND (reference sequence). The CDR3 has 14 amino acids. The CDR3 DNA sequence: TGTGCCGGTAATCTGGCCAGGCTAAACTATGGCTACACCTTC. This gives the protein CAGNLARLNYGYTF.

This clonotype was observed a few times. The chain has TRBV20-1 and TRBJ2-2; D is possibly TRBD1 (5 bases). V lost 0 bases to trimming and J lost 2 bases, with 7 bases between them. Germline V gene sequence: CDR1 DFQATT, CDR2 SNEGSKA (reference sequence). This CDR3 has 14 amino acids. The CDR3 DNA reads TGCAGTGCTAGAGACAGGGTCAACACCGGGGAGCTGTTTTTT. Encoded protein: CSARDRVNTGELFF.

This clonotype was detected once. The CDR3 carries no conserved terminal phenylalanine or tryptophan, so it likely arises from a read error. The J gene is TRBJ2-1, the V gene TRBV20-1; 10 bases are a match to TRBD2. Germline V lookup: CDR1 DFQATT, CDR2 SNEGSKA (reference sequence). V shed 0 bases, J shed 8 bases, and the junction held 16 bases outside the gene matches. The CDR3 runs 18 residues. The CDR3 sequence: CSARDPSGGAKSVDEQFV. The CDR3 DNA follows: TGCAGTGCTAGAGATCCCAGCGGGGGGGCCAAATCTGTGGATGAGCAGTTCGTC.

Many counts were recorded for this clonotype. The V and J genes are TRBV9 and TRBJ1-1, with 10 bases aligning to TRBD1. With V trimmed by 0 bases and J by 1 base, 3 bases remained unmatched. CDR3 length: 16 residues. Germline CDR1 is SGDLS and CDR2 is YYNGEE. The CDR3, as DNA: TGTGCCAGCAGCGTAGCGACAGGGGGCTCGAACACTGAAGCTTTCTTT. Translating gives CASSVATGGSNTEAFF.

The chain uses TRBV15 and TRBJ1-6; the match to TRBD1 covers 10 bases. Germline trimming cut 1 base from V and 10 bases from J; bases unmatched to any gene: 4. Germline lookup yields CDR1 LNHNV and CDR2 YYDKDF (reference sequence). This CDR3 region has 15 residues. In nucleotides, the CDR3 is TGTGCCACCAGCAGAGGACAGGGGGCTGGGTCACCCCTCCACTTT. It is translated as CATSRGQGAGSPLHF.

Many counts were recorded for this clonotype. The chain combines TRBV9 with TRBJ2-6; 9 bases align to TRBD1. From germline, CDR1 is SGDLS and CDR2 YYNGEE. V was pared by 4 bases and J by 4 bases, with 6 bases of the junction left unmatched. CDR3 length equals 16 residues. The CDR3: CASSPRTGDGANVLTF. Written as DNA, the CDR3 is TGTGCCAGCAGCCCCCGGACAGGGGACGGGGCCAACGTCCTGACTTTC.

V is TRBV7-2 and J is TRBJ1-2; 10 nucleotides match TRBD1. The V gene end was trimmed by 6 bases and the J gene end by 2 bases; junction bases not matched to a gene: 3. The germline gives CDR1 SGHTA, CDR2 FQGNSA. The CDR3 has 14 residues. The CDR3 region is CASSWDRGNYGYTF. The CDR3 DNA reads as TGTGCCAGCAGTTGGGACAGGGGAAACTATGGCTACACCTTC.

V is TRBV20-1 and J is TRBJ1-2, with TRBD1 matching over 10 bases. There are 14 residues in the CDR3. V gave up 0 bases and J gave up 6 bases; unmatched junction bases: 4. From germline, CDR1 is DFQATT and CDR2 SNEGSKA (reference sequence). Written as DNA, the CDR3 is TGCAGTGCTAGAGAGGTGGGACAGGGGCATGGCTACACCTTC. Its translation is CSAREVGQGHGYTF.

This clonotype was detected a few times. This chain links TRBV27 with TRBJ1-1, with 7 bases aligning to TRBD1. The CDR3 spans 14 residues. With 6 bases clipped from V and 5 bases from J, the junction kept 9 bases outside the gene matches. Germline CDR1 and CDR2: MNHEY and SMNVEV (reference sequence). The CDR3 nucleotides are TGTGCCAGCAGCACAGGGACGACAGGGACTGAAGCTTTCTTT. Translating gives CASSTGTTGTEAFF.